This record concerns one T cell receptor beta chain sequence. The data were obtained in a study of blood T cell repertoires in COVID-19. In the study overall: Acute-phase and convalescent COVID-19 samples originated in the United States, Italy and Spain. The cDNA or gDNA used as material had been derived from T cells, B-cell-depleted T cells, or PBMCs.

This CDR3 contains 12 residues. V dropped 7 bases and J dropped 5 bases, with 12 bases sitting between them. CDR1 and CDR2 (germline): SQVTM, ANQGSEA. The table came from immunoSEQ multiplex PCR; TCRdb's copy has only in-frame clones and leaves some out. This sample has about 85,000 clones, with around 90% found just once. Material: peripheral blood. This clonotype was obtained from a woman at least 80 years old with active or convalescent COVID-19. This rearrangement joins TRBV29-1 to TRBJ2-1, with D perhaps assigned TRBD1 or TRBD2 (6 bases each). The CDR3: CSGGASDNEQFF. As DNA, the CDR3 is TGCAGCGGGGGGGCTAGCGACAATGAGCAGTTCTTC.